One and the same sample provided the 32 T cell receptor beta chains below, sequenced in a study of molecular identifiers for immune sequencing clone quantification. TCRdb called the PCR reads again in MiXCR, with one record for every CDR3 protein. The sample has about 630,000 distinct CDR3 sequences, roughly 23% seen once. Material for sequencing was naive CD8+ T cells from blood, with Jurkat cell RNA spiked in. Regarding subset: FACS-sorted CD8+CD4-CCR7+CD45RA+ naive T cells. These receptors came from a human donor in good health. Some libraries in this study had Jurkat cell RNA spiked in.

A few counts support this clonotype. This may be a read error: a much more frequent sequence differs by one nucleotide. As the CDR3 is not closed by the conserved phenylalanine or tryptophan, this likely results from a read error. The chain joins TRBV27 to TRBJ2-3; D is unresolved. CDR3 size: 13 residues. The germline V and J ends were trimmed by 7 bases and 1 base, with 9 bases remaining between them. The germline gives CDR1 MNHEY, CDR2 SMNVEV (reference sequence). CDR3 residues: CASTLTGTDTQYL. CDR3 nucleotide sequence: TGTGCCAGCACTCTGACGGGCACAGATACGCAGTATCTT.

Remarks on this clonotype: This clone may be a read error of a much larger clone one base away. V gene TRBV27 combines with J gene TRBJ1-1, with a tentative D call TRBD1 (5 bases). The V gene's germline CDR1 is MNHEY and CDR2 SMNVEV (reference sequence). The CDR3 is 14 residues long. This CDR3 reads CASSFVSSDTAAFF. The CDR3 coding sequence is TGTGCCAGCAGTTTTGTTTCTTCGGACACTGCAGCTTTCTTT.

The rearrangement joins TRBV7-9 to TRBJ2-7; D perhaps matches TRBD2 (6 bases). This CDR3 spans 14 amino acids. The V gene's germline CDR1 is SEHNR and CDR2 FQNEAQ (reference sequence). V was trimmed by 5 bases and J by 0 bases, leaving 11 bases between them. The CDR3 bases are TGTGCCAGCAGCCCTAGCGCGATCTCCTACGAGCAGTACTTC. This gives the protein CASSPSAISYEQYF.

Comment on this clonotype: A read error may explain this, as a much larger clone is one base away. CDR3 sequence: CASSLPTGQGTQYF. The CDR3 DNA reads as TGTGCCAGCAGCCTCCCGACAGGCCAAGGGACCCAGTACTTC. The chain has TRBV7-2 and TRBJ2-5; possibly TRBD1 for D (6 bases). The CDR3 has 14 amino acids. Germline lookup yields CDR1 SGHTA and CDR2 FQGNSA.

There are a few counts of this clonotype. The chain carries TRBV12-3 or TRBV12-4 and TRBJ1-4; maybe TRBD1 (6 bases). The V and J ends lost 2 bases and 8 bases respectively, with 9 bases between them. The CDR3 has 13 amino acids. CDR3 amino acids: CASSLTRGEKLFF. CDR3 nucleotide sequence: TGTGCCAGCAGTTTAACGAGGGGGGAAAAACTGTTTTTT.

As concerns this clonotype: At one boundary the junction diverges from the germline segment, which might be a read error. V gene TRBV14 combines with J gene TRBJ2-1; D unresolved. Germline CDR1 SGHDN, CDR2 FVKESK. The CDR3 totals 13 residues. This CDR3 is CASSMSSHNEQFF. For the CDR3, the DNA is TGTGCCAGCAGCATGAGCTCCCACAATGAGCAGTTCTTC.

CDR3 nucleotides: TGTGCCAGCAGTCCAGGGGAGGGATCCTACGAGCAGTACTTC. It is translated as CASSPGEGSYEQYF. The J gene is TRBJ2-7, the V gene TRBV11-3; TRBD2 might be the D (7 bases). CDR3 length: 14 residues. V gave up 6 bases and J gave up 1 base, with 13 bases separating them. CDR1 is SGHNT, CDR2 YENEEA, per germline. Using reference TRBV11-3 and TRBJ2-7 for the parts outside the CDR3, the full variable domain is EAGVVQSPRYKIIEKKQPVAFWCNPISGHNTLYWYLQNLGQGPELLIRYENEEAVDDSQLPKDRFSAERLKGVDSTLKIQPAELGDSAVYLCASSPGEGSYEQYFGPGTRLTVT.

Note on this clonotype: A much larger clone differs by one base, so this may be a read error. The CDR3 sequence is CASKEGSEEQYF. CDR3 bases: TGTGCCAGCAAGGAAGGGTCGGAGGAGCAGTACTTC. This rearrangement joins TRBV6-6 to TRBJ2-7; D is uncertain. Trimming took 7 bases from V and 7 from J, leaving 14 bases between them. Per the germline V gene, CDR1 is MNHNY and CDR2 is SVGAGI (reference sequence). The CDR3 is 12 residues long.

The sample holds many counts of this clonotype. This chain joins TRBV7-9 and TRBJ2-4; D is undetermined. The CDR3 loop spans 13 amino acids. Germline values: CDR1 SEHNR, CDR2 FQNEAQ (reference sequence). V was cut by 5 bases and J by 7 bases, with 12 bases left in between. The CDR3 sequence is CASSILLGNIQYF. The CDR3 coding sequence is TGTGCCAGCAGCATCCTCCTTGGGAACATTCAGTACTTC.

In regard to this clonotype: Given the absence of the conserved phenylalanine or tryptophan at the CDR3 end, a read error is likely. The J gene is TRBJ2-7, the V gene TRBV7-9, with 10 bases that match TRBD1. This CDR3 has 15 residues. Unmatched junction bases numbered 8, after V lost 5 bases and J lost 4 bases. Germline V gene sequence: CDR1 SEHNR, CDR2 FQNEAQ (reference sequence). CDR3 sequence reads: CASSLGQGLPYEQYY. DNA of the CDR3: TGTGCCAGCAGCCTGGGACAGGGGCTTCCGTACGAGCAGTACTAC.

This clonotype was recorded at least ten times. The V call is TRBV10-3, the J call TRBJ2-7; D is ambiguous. Germline assignment: CDR1 ENHRY and CDR2 SYGVKD. Between the trimmed V and J ends, which lost 2 bases and 3 bases, there was a span of 8 bases. CDR3 length: 13 amino acids. Written as DNA, the CDR3 is TGTGCCATCAGTGAGGACAAGTACTACGAGCAGTACTTC. Its protein product is CAISEDKYYEQYF.

This clonotype was seen many times. The V and J genes are TRBV12-5 and TRBJ1-1, with 8 bases lining up with TRBD1. Germline assignment: CDR1 LGHNT and CDR2 FRNRAP. CDR3 length: 15 amino acids. The ends lost 6 bases at V and 2 bases at J; junction bases unmatched: 8. CDR3 sequence (DNA): TGTGCTAGTGGACCCGGGACAGGACGAAACACTGAAGCTTTCTTT. Translated, it gives CASGPGTGRNTEAFF.

The V call is TRBV24-1, the J call TRBJ2-3, with D tentatively TRBD1 or TRBD2 (7 bases each). Trimming cost V 9 bases and J 3 bases, with 18 bases left between them. CDR1 is KGHDR, CDR2 SFDVKD, per germline. The CDR3 extends over 15 amino acids. For the CDR3, the DNA is TGTGCCACCGGGGAGGGGGCAGGGGAAACAGATACGCAGTATTTT. Translated: CATGEGAGETDTQYF.

As for this clonotype: Being one base from a much bigger clone, this may be a read error. The chain links TRBV2 to TRBJ1-4; no reliable D call. The length of the CDR3 is 17 residues. The germline CDR1 and CDR2 sequences are SNHLY and FYNNEI. The CDR3 is CTSSEAYGPEWDEKLFF. CDR3 nucleotide sequence: TGTACCAGCAGTGAAGCGTATGGGCCTGAATGGGATGAAAAACTGTTTTTT. The variable domain in full, with the rest retrieved from reference TRBV2 and TRBJ1-4, is EPEVTQTPSHQVTQMGQEVILRCVPISNHLYFYWYRQILGQKVEFLVSFYNNEISEKSEIFDDQFSVERPDGSNFTLKIRSTKLEDSAMYFCTSSEAYGPEWDEKLFFGSGTQLSVL.

The rearrangement uses TRBV12-3 or TRBV12-4 and TRBJ1-1; D is ambiguous. This CDR3 contains 17 residues. The ends were cut back, 5 bases at V and 1 base at J, with 20 bases in the middle. In DNA form, the CDR3 reads TGTGCCAGCAGTGTCCTGCTCTCCGCCTCAAAGAACACTGAAGCTTTCTTT. It encodes CASSVLLSASKNTEAFF.

The table lists this clonotype with many counts. V usage is TRBV28 and J usage is TRBJ2-3, with no clear D. CDR1 MDHEN and CDR2 SYDVKM come from the germline V gene. The V gene lost 3 bases and the J gene lost 2 bases, with 9 bases spanning the gap. The CDR3 runs 14 residues. CDR3 DNA sequence: TGTGCCAGCAGTTTGCTTGCTATCACAGATACGCAGTATTTT. This encodes CASSLLAITDTQYF.

The chain is built from TRBV14 and TRBJ2-1; weak D call: TRBD1 (6 bases). In germline, CDR1 is SGHDN, CDR2 FVKESK. Trimming shortened V by 2 bases and J by 1 base, and 9 bases separated the two germline ends. CDR3 length: 15 amino acids. As DNA, the CDR3 is TGTGCCAGCAGCCAACAGGGGTGGTCCTACAATGAGCAGTTCTTC. Amino acid sequence: CASSQQGWSYNEQFF. Full variable domain (rest looked up from reference TRBV14 and TRBJ2-1): EAGVTQFPSHSVIEKGQTVTLRCDPISGHDNLYWYRRVMGKEIKFLLHFVKESKQDESGMPNNRFLAERTGGTYSTLKVQPAELEDSGVYFCASSQQGWSYNEQFFGPGTRLTVL.

This clonotype has at least ten counts. The chain combines TRBV15 with TRBJ2-7; no reliable D call. The CDR3 runs to 15 residues. Trimming pared 0 bases from V and 2 bases from J, leaving 11 bases between. Per germline, CDR1 LNHNV and CDR2 YYDKDF (reference sequence). As DNA, the CDR3 is TGTGCCACCAGCAGAGATTCCGGCCGAACCTACGAGCAGTACTTC. Translation gives CATSRDSGRTYEQYF.

The chain uses TRBV4-1 and TRBJ1-2, with D perhaps matching TRBD1 (6 bases). Germline CDR1 and CDR2: MGHRA and YSYEKL. This CDR3 has 15 residues. V was trimmed by 8 bases and J by 4 bases, leaving 20 bases between them. The CDR3 is CASRLMGQGSYGYTF. The DNA for the CDR3 is TGCGCCAGCCGCCTAATGGGGCAGGGGAGCTATGGCTACACCTTC.

V usage is TRBV20-1 and J usage is TRBJ2-1; D gene uncertain. The CDR3 extends over 13 amino acids. Trimming took off 5 bases at V and 0 bases at J, with 8 bases between the two ends. Germline assignment: CDR1 DFQATT and CDR2 SNEGSKA (reference sequence). Here the CDR3 reads CSALSSSYNEQFF. For the CDR3, the DNA is TGCAGTGCTCTCTCCAGCTCCTACAATGAGCAGTTCTTC.

This chain connects TRBV7-9 to TRBJ1-3; D ambiguous. The V gene's germline CDR1 is SEHNR and CDR2 FQNEAQ (reference sequence). Trimming removed 2 bases from V and 0 bases from J, with 5 bases in between. CDR3 size: 14 residues. The chain's CDR3 is CASSLHGSGNTIYF. In DNA, the CDR3 is TGTGCCAGCAGCTTACACGGCTCTGGAAACACCATATATTTT. Drawing the rest from reference TRBV7-9 and TRBJ1-3, the complete variable domain is DTGVSQNPRHKITKRGQNVTFRCDPISEHNRLYWYRQTLGQGPEFLTYFQNEAQLEKSRLLSDRFSAERPKGSFSTLEIQRTEQGDSAMYLCASSLHGSGNTIYFGEGSWLTVV.

The table lists this clonotype with many counts. The chain couples TRBV10-3 to TRBJ2-6, with a weak D call TRBD2 (5 bases). This CDR3 contains 15 residues. V was cut by 3 bases and J by 9 bases, with 15 bases left in between. The germline CDR1 and CDR2 sequences are ENHRY and SYGVKD. The CDR3 DNA sequence: TGTGCCATCAGTGAACAGAGGGTTACGAACAACGTCCTGACTTTC. It specifies CAISEQRVTNNVLTF.

This clonotype was seen a single time. This could be a read error, since a much larger clone is one nucleotide away. The final CDR3 position lacks the conserved phenylalanine or tryptophan, pointing to a likely read error. The chain recombines TRBV20-1 with TRBJ2-7; D is undetermined. Trimming took 2 bases from V and 3 from J, leaving 8 bases between them. Germline CDR1 reads DFQATT; CDR2 reads SNEGSKA (reference sequence). The CDR3 totals 12 residues. The chain's CDR3 is CSARPQSYEQYI. The CDR3 DNA reads TGCAGTGCTAGACCGCAGAGCTACGAGCAGTACATC.

This clonotype appeared a single time. A much bigger clone sits one base away, suggesting this may be a read error. This sequence joins TRBV4-3 and TRBJ1-3; TRBD1 matches 7 bases. The CDR3 is made up of 18 amino acids. V was pared by 0 bases and J by 3 bases, with 11 bases of the junction left unmatched. Germline-derived CDR1 and CDR2 are LGHNA and YSLEER. CDR3 amino acids: CASSQDFLIGGLGNTIYF. CDR3 DNA sequence: TGCGCCAGCAGCCAAGATTTTTTGATAGGGGGCCTTGGAAACACCATATATTTT.

Note on this clonotype: It may be a read error: a sequence one base away is much more abundant. This chain links TRBV20-1 with TRBJ2-3, with D perhaps TRBD2 (5 bases). Germline V gene lookup returns CDR1 DFQATT and CDR2 SNEGSKA (reference sequence). The CDR3 length is 16 residues. The CDR3 DNA reads as TGCAGTGCTGGAGATAGGAGGCACCATAGCACAGATACGCAGTATTTT. Amino acids: CSAGDRRHHSTDTQYF.

Note on this clonotype: Being one base from a much bigger clone, this may be a read error. The CDR3 does not close with the conserved phenylalanine or tryptophan, likely indicating a read error. This chain's CDR3 is CASSSGALGAEAFL. For the CDR3, the DNA is TGTGCCAGCAGCTCCGGGGCCCTCGGCGCTGAAGCTTTCCTT. V usage is TRBV7-2 and J usage is TRBJ1-1, with a possible D match to TRBD1 (5 bases). Trimming left V 4 bases short and J 6 bases short, with 15 bases between. The CDR3 is 14 amino acids. Germline V CDR1 and CDR2: SGHTA, FQGNSA.

V and J are TRBV7-3 and TRBJ1-4; D is ambiguous. The length of the CDR3 is 12 residues. V lost 3 bases, J lost 8 bases, and 7 bases lay in between. CDR1 is SGHTA, CDR2 FQGTGA, per germline. CDR3 region: CASSFEREKLFF. The CDR3 DNA follows: TGTGCCAGCAGCTTTGAGAGGGAAAAACTGTTTTTT.

The rearrangement joins TRBV7-9 to TRBJ2-5, with TRBD2 matching over 7 bases. V dropped 5 bases and J dropped 5; count of bases not matched to a gene: 14. Germline assignment: CDR1 SEHNR and CDR2 FQNEAQ (reference sequence). CDR3 length: 16 amino acids. The chain's CDR3 is CASSPPAGVAVETQYF. DNA for the CDR3: TGTGCCAGCAGCCCCCCTGCGGGGGTCGCAGTGGAGACCCAGTACTTC.

To note about this clonotype: A read error is likely, as this CDR3 ends without the conserved phenylalanine or tryptophan. V usage is TRBV29-1 and J usage is TRBJ2-2; D gene unclear. Germline CDR1 SQVTM, CDR2 ANQGSEA. The CDR3 consists of 13 residues. V was cut by 3 bases and J by 1 base, with 6 bases left in between. CDR3 DNA: TGCAGCGTTGAGCAGGAGAACACCGGGGAGCTGTTTTCT. Its translation is CSVEQENTGELFS.

A remark on this clonotype: A read error may produce the germline difference seen at one junction end. The V gene is TRBV6-5, the J gene TRBJ2-7, with D tentatively TRBD1 (6 bases). Germline V CDR1 and CDR2: MNHEY, SVGAGI. The CDR3 totals 16 residues. For the CDR3, the DNA is TGTGCCAGCAGTTACTCGGTTGGACAGCGAGCCTACGAGCGGTACTTC. This codes for CASSYSVGQRAYERYF.

In its sample, this clonotype was seen many times. V is TRBV20-1 and J is TRBJ2-4; tentatively, D is TRBD2 (6 bases). Germline CDR1 and CDR2: DFQATT and SNEGSKA (reference sequence). The CDR3 is 16 amino acids. V shed 3 bases and J shed 0 bases, with 15 bases lying between them. The chain's CDR3 is CSARDSTREAKNIQYF. The CDR3 nucleotides read TGCAGTGCTAGGGACTCGACGCGGGAAGCCAAAAACATTCAGTACTTC.

Turning to this clonotype: One base away lies a much larger clone, so this may be a sequencing read error. V is TRBV6-5 and J is TRBJ1-4; D call uncertain. CDR1 is MNHEY, CDR2 SVGAGI, per germline. Trimming shortened V by 6 bases and J by 4 bases, and 15 bases separated the two germline ends. The CDR3 sequence is 15 residues long. CDR3 amino acids: CASSSDGEVNEKLFF. DNA of the CDR3: TGTGCCAGCAGCTCGGACGGTGAAGTTAATGAAAAACTGTTTTTT.